Following are 9 T cell receptor beta chains from one sample sequenced in a study of vaccination and CD4 T cells after COVID-19. Treatment reported: roughly ten-day PBMC culture with coronavirus spike peptide pools or control peptides (ViraFEST assay). These receptors have no identified antigens. The Oncomine TCR Beta short-read assay was applied to DNA of cultured CD4+ T cells. TCRdb redid the calling of the PCR reads with MiXCR, one entry per CDR3 protein. The table has about 12,000 distinct CDR3 sequences, roughly half seen once. Sequences were obtained from CD4+ T cells from blood, cultured in vitro. Receptors were obtained from a human donor who had recovered from COVID-19.

This chain uses TRBV15 with TRBJ1-6; perhaps TRBD1 as D (5 bases). V gave up 5 bases and J gave up 9 bases, with 23 bases separating them. The V gene's germline CDR1 is LNHNV and CDR2 YYDKDF (reference sequence). This CDR3 has 17 residues. CDR3: CATSSPEVYGGGSPLHF. CDR3 nucleotide sequence: TGTGCCACCAGCTCCCCCGAGGTATACGGGGGGGGTTCACCCCTCCACTTT. The whole variable domain, remainder taken from reference TRBV15 and TRBJ1-6, is DAMVIQNPRYQVTQFGKPVTLSCSQTLNHNVMYWYQQKSSQAPKLLFHYYDKDFNNEADTPDNFQSRRPNTSFCFLDIRSPGLGDTAMYLCATSSPEVYGGGSPLHFGNGTRLTVT.

This clonotype has just a few counts. The DNA of the CDR3 is TGTGCCAGCAGCTTAGATACAGGGTCCCCCGGAAACACCATATATTTT. Amino acid sequence: CASSLDTGSPGNTIYF. This chain uses TRBV7-8 with TRBJ1-3, with a weak D call TRBD1 (6 bases). CDR1 SGHVS and CDR2 FQNEAQ come from the germline V gene. The ends were cut back, 1 base at V and 4 bases at J, with 14 bases in the middle. The CDR3 is made up of 16 amino acids.

The chain joins TRBV6-1 to TRBJ2-4, with 7 nucleotides matching TRBD1. CDR3 size: 17 residues. The V gene's germline CDR1 is MNHNS and CDR2 SASEGT. Unmatched junction bases numbered 17, after V lost 5 bases and J lost 7 bases. CDR3 protein: CASSLLGQADIRNIQYF. Here the CDR3 DNA reads TGTGCCAGCAGTCTCCTTGGACAGGCCGATATTAGGAACATTCAGTACTTC.

This clonotype was seen only a few times. The chain joins TRBV6-5 to TRBJ1-5; the D is unclear. V gave up 2 bases and J gave up 3 bases, with 14 bases separating them. Germline-derived CDR1 and CDR2 are MNHEY and SVGAGI. The CDR3 covers 16 residues. The CDR3 DNA follows: TGTGCCAGCAGTTACGGGCCCGACACCCCCAATCAGCCCCAGCATTTT. This gives the protein CASSYGPDTPNQPQHF.

This clonotype was observed a handful of times. V gene TRBV7-9 combines with J gene TRBJ1-1, with TRBD1 as a possible D gene (5 bases). Germline assignment: CDR1 SEHNR and CDR2 FQNEAQ (reference sequence). The germline V and J ends were trimmed by 9 bases and 4 bases, with 12 bases remaining between them. CDR3 length equals 12 residues. The chain's CDR3 is CASMGRSTEAFF. CDR3 nucleotide sequence: TGTGCCAGTATGGGACGCAGCACTGAAGCTTTCTTT.

This clonotype has a single count. The chain is built from TRBV20-1 and TRBJ1-1; no clear D. Trimming took 0 bases from V and 7 from J, leaving 9 bases between them. CDR1 and CDR2 (germline): DFQATT, SNEGSKA (reference sequence). CDR3 size: 12 residues. Here the CDR3 reads CSARDREFEAFF. CDR3 DNA sequence: TGCAGTGCTAGAGATCGAGAGTTTGAAGCTTTCTTT.

The chain has TRBV29-1 and TRBJ1-2; TRBD1 matches at 10 bases. The V gene's germline CDR1 is SQVTM and CDR2 ANQGSEA. The V gene end was trimmed by 3 bases and the J gene end by 5 bases; junction bases not matched to a gene: 12. This CDR3 contains 16 residues. CDR3 bases: TGCAGCGTTGAGCCGATCCCGGGACAGGGGTCTTATGGCTACACCTTC. Its protein product is CSVEPIPGQGSYGYTF. Supplemented by reference TRBV29-1 and TRBJ1-2, the full variable domain reads SAVISQKPSRDICQRGTSLTIQCQVDSQVTMMFWYRQQPGQSLTLIATANQGSEATYESGFVIDKFPISRPNLTFSTLTVSNMSPEDSSIYLCSVEPIPGQGSYGYTFGSGTRLTVV.

This clonotype was counted between two and nine times. The genes are TRBV20-1 and TRBJ2-3; D is undetermined. This CDR3 is built from 14 residues. In germline, CDR1 is DFQATT, CDR2 SNEGSKA (reference sequence). The V end was cut by 0 bases, the J end by 10 bases, with 17 bases between. The CDR3 nucleotides are TGCAGTGCTAGAGATCAGTTTCGACTGCAGGCGCAGTATTTT. It yields the protein CSARDQFRLQAQYF.

This clonotype was counted only a few times. The chain links TRBV12-3 or TRBV12-4 to TRBJ1-1; D might be TRBD1 (5 bases). The CDR3 length is 15 residues. The germline V and J ends were trimmed by 2 bases and 4 bases, with 14 bases remaining between them. CDR3 sequence reads: CASSLWGGRTTEAFF. The CDR3 region has the DNA TGTGCCAGCAGTTTATGGGGGGGGAGGACCACTGAAGCTTTCTTT.